The rows below give T cell receptor beta chains drawn from one sample of a study of control samples from healthy donors and cancer patients. Method: immunoSEQ multiplex PCR; TCRdb's copy keeps in-frame clones and lacks some. The sample shows 100,000 to 120,000 clones, roughly 80% of them seen only once. The sample comprised blood. The receptors stem from a woman aged 45 to 65 in good health. The CDR3 runs from the conserved cysteine through the conserved F or W. A D gene is named only where the DNA matches it firmly. Size tells how often a clone was seen (once, few, many) or the class of an expanded clone, and some rows leave it out.

abundance: .
v_gene: TRBV28
d_gene: TRBD2
j_gene: TRBJ2-7
CDR3nt: TGTGCCAGCTCTGAACCGGGACTAGGAACCTACGAGCAGTACTTC
CDR3aa: CASSEPGLGTYEQYF

abundance: .
v_gene: TRBV24-1
d_gene: .
j_gene: TRBJ1-6
CDR3nt: TGTGCCACCAGTTCCAGGCCCATTTGTCCTTCACCCCTCCACTTT
CDR3aa: CATSSRPICPSPLHF

abundance: few
v_gene: TRBV2
d_gene: TRBD1
j_gene: TRBJ1-4
CDR3nt: TGTGCCAGCACGACGACAGGGGGGAGGGAAAAACTGTTTTTT
CDR3aa: CASTTTGGREKLFF

abundance: .
v_gene: TRBV6-7
d_gene: TRBD1
j_gene: TRBJ1-3
CDR3nt: TGTGCCAGCAAGCGTGGGTGTGGACAGGGAACAGGAAACACCATATATTTT
CDR3aa: CASKRGCGQGTGNTIYF

abundance: .
v_gene: TRBV30
d_gene: TRBD1
j_gene: TRBJ1-5
CDR3nt: TGTGCCTGGACCACAGGGGGCAATCAGCCCCAGCATTTT
CDR3aa: CAWTTGGNQPQHF

abundance: many
v_gene: TRBV6-5
d_gene: .
j_gene: TRBJ1-2
CDR3nt: TGTGCCAGCAGTTGGGCCAGGGATTCCTATGGCTACACCTTC
CDR3aa: CASSWARDSYGYTF

abundance: .
v_gene: TRBV19
d_gene: TRBD1
j_gene: TRBJ1-2
CDR3nt: TGTGCCAGTAGCCACCCAGGGACAGGGGGCTATGGCTACACCTTC
CDR3aa: CASSHPGTGGYGYTF

abundance: .
v_gene: TRBV11-3
d_gene: .
j_gene: TRBJ2-1
CDR3nt: TGTGCCAGCAGCTTAGAGGGGGGGGGCGGGCATGAGCAGTTCTTC
CDR3aa: CASSLEGGGGHEQFF

abundance: .
v_gene: TRBV24-1
d_gene: .
j_gene: TRBJ2-2
CDR3nt: TGTGCCACCAGCCCCAAGCGGGACACCGGGGAGCTGTTTTTT
CDR3aa: CATSPKRDTGELFF

abundance: .
v_gene: TRBV6-2/TRBV6-3
d_gene: TRBD1
j_gene: TRBJ2-7
CDR3nt: TGTGCCAGCAGCATTAGACAGGGAGCACCCTACGAGCAGTACTTC
CDR3aa: CASSIRQGAPYEQYF

abundance: .
v_gene: TRBV7-2
d_gene: .
j_gene: TRBJ1-1
CDR3nt: TGTGCCAGCAGCTTAGAAAGCGTACGGGCTTTCTTT
CDR3aa: CASSLESVRAFF

abundance: .
v_gene: TRBV6-5
d_gene: TRBD2
j_gene: TRBJ2-1
CDR3nt: TGTGCCAGCATTTCCGGCGGGAGGGGAATCGATGAGCAGTTCTTC
CDR3aa: CASISGGRGIDEQFF

abundance: .
v_gene: TRBV5-1
d_gene: .
j_gene: TRBJ2-6
CDR3nt: TGCGCCAGCAGCCCACTCTCTGGGGCCAACGTCCTGACTTTC
CDR3aa: CASSPLSGANVLTF